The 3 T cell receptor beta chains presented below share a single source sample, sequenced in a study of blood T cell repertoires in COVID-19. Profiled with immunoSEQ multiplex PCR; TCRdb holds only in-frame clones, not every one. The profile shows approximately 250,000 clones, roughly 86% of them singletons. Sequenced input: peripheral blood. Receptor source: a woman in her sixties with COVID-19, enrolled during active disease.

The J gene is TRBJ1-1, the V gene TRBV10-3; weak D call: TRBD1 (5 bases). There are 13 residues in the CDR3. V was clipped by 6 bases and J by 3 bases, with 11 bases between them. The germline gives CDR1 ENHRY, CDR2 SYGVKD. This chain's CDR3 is CAISDRRDTEAFF. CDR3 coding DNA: TGTGCCATCAGCGACAGAAGGGACACTGAAGCTTTCTTT.

In DNA, the CDR3 is TGCAGCGTGGAGACTAGCGGGGCGGGGTACGAGCAGTACTTC. It specifies CSVETSGAGYEQYF. This chain uses TRBV29-1 with TRBJ2-7; TRBD2 matches 11 bases. Germline CDR1 and CDR2: SQVTM and ANQGSEA. This CDR3 is 14 amino acids long. V gave up 6 bases and J gave up 4 bases; unmatched junction bases: 8.

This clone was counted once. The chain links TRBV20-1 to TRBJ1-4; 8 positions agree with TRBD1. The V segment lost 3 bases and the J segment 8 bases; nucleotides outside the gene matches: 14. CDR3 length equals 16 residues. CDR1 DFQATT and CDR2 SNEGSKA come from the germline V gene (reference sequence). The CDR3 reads CSASALPRTGKEKLFF. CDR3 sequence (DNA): TGCAGTGCTAGTGCCCTTCCCAGGACAGGGAAAGAAAAACTGTTTTTT.